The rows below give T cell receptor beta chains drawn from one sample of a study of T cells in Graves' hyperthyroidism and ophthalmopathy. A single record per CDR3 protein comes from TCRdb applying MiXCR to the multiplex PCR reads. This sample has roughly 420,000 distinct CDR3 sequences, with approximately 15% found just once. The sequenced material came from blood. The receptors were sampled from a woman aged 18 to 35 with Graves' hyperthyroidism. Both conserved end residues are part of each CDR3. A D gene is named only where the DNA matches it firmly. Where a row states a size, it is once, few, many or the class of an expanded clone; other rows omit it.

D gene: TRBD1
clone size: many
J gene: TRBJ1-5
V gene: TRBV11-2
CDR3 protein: CASSLRSGTGVYDNQPQHF
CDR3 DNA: TGTGCCAGCAGCTTAAGATCCGGGACAGGTGTCTATGACAATCAGCCCCAGCATTTT

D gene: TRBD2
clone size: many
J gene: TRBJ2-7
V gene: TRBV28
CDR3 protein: CASRPTSPPTYEQYF
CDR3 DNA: TGTGCCAGCAGGCCGACTAGCCCTCCCACCTACGAGCAGTACTTC

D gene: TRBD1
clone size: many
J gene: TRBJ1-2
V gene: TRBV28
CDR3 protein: CASSLWTGTANNYGYTF
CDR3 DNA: TGTGCCAGCAGTTTATGGACCGGGACAGCGAATAACTATGGCTACACCTTC

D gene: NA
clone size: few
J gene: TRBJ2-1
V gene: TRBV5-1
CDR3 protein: CASSSELNEQFF
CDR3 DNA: TGCGCCAGCAGCTCCGAGCTCAATGAGCAGTTCTTC

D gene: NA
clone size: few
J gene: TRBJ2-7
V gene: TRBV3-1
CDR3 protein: CASSVKPGQIYEQYF
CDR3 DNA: TGTGCCAGCAGCGTCAAACCGGGACAAATTTACGAGCAGTACTTC

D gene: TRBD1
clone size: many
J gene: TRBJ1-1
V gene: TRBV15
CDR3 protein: CATSREAGGYTEAFF
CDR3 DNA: TGTGCCACCAGCAGAGAGGCAGGGGGCTATACTGAAGCTTTCTTT

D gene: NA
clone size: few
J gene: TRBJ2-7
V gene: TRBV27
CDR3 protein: CASSSQGRWRYEQYF
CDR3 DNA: TGTGCCAGCTCTAGTCAAGGACGGTGGCGCTACGAGCAGTACTTC

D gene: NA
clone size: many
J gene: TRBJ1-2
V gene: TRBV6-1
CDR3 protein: CASSFLGEREGGYTF
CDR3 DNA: TGTGCCAGCAGTTTTCTTGGGGAACGAGAAGGCGGCTACACCTTC

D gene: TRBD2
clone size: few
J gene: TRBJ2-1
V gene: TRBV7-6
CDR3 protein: CASGTSVYNEQFF
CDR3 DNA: TGTGCCAGCGGGACTAGCGTTTACAATGAGCAGTTCTTC

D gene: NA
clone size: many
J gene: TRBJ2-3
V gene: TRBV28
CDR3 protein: CASSFTTDTQYF
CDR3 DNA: TGTGCCAGCAGCTTCACCACAGATACGCAGTATTTT

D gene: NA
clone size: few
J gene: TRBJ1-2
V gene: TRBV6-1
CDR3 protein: CASSIGEVSNYGYTF
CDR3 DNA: TGTGCCAGCAGTATTGGGGAAGTTTCTAACTATGGCTACACCTTC

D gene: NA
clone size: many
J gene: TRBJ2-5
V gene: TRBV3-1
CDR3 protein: CASSQWVFRAAAQETQYF
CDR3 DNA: TGTGCCAGCAGCCAATGGGTATTCCGAGCGGCAGCCCAAGAGACCCAGTACTTC

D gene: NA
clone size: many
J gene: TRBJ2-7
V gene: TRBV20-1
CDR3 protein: CSATGENSYEQYF
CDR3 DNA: TGCAGTGCTACAGGGGAAAACTCCTACGAGCAGTACTTC

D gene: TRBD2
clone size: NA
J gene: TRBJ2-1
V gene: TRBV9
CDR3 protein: CASSVDPSGGYNEQFF
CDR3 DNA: TGTGCCAGCAGCGTGGACCCTAGCGGGGGGTACAATGAGCAGTTCTTC

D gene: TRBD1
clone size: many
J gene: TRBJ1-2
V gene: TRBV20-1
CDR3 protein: CSARDGQAGYTF
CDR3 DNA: TGCAGTGCTAGAGACGGACAGGCCGGCTACACCTTC

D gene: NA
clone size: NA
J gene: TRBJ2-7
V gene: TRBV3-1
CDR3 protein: CASSLQPGISYEQYF
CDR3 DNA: TGTGCCAGCAGCCTCCAACCGGGGATCTCCTACGAGCAGTACTTC

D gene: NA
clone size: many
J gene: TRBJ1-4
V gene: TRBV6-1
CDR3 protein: CASSEAGDPEKLFF
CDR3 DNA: TGTGCCAGCAGTGAAGCAGGGGATCCAGAAAAACTGTTTTTT

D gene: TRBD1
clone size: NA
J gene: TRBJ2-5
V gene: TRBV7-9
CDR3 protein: CASSLTQGARQETQYF
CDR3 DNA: TGTGCCAGCAGCTTAACCCAGGGGGCCCGTCAAGAGACCCAGTACTTC

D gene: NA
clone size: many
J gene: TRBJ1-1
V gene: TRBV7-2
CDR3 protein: CASSLGRVTEAFF
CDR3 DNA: TGTGCCAGCAGCTTAGGGCGTGTTACTGAAGCTTTCTTT

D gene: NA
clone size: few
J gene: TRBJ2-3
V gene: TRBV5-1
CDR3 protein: CASSAGGALSDTQYF
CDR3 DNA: TGCGCCAGCAGCGCGGGCGGGGCGCTCTCAGATACGCAGTATTTT

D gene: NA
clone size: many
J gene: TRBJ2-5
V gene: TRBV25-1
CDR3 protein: CASSESGGSRETQYF
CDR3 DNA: TGTGCCAGCAGTGAATCCGGCGGCAGCCGAGAGACCCAGTACTTC

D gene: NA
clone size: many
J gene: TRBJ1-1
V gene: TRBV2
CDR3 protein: CAKAREEAFF
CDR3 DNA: TGTGCCAAAGCGAGGGAGGAAGCTTTCTTT

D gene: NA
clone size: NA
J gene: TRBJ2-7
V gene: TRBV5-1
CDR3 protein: CASTKPGSYEQYF
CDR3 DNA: TGCGCCAGCACCAAGCCAGGGAGCTACGAGCAGTACTTC

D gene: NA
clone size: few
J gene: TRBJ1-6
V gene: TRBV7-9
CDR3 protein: CASSPLAVYNSPLHF
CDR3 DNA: TGTGCCAGCAGCCCTCTGGCAGTCTATAATTCACCCCTCCACTTT

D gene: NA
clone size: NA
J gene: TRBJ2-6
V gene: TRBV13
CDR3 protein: CASSFNSAGANVLTF
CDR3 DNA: TGTGCCAGCAGCTTTAATTCGGCCGGGGCCAACGTCCTGACTTTC

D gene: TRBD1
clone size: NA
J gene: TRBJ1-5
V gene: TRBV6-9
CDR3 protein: CASSYARRQGFNQPQHF
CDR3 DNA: TGTGCCAGCAGTTACGCACGAAGACAGGGGTTCAATCAGCCCCAGCATTTT

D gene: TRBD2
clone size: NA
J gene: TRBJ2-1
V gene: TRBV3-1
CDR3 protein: CASSLSGSDNEQFF
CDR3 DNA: TGTGCCAGCAGTTTAAGCGGGAGTGACAATGAGCAGTTCTTC

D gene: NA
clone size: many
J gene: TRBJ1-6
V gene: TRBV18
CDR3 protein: CASSQALTGSPLHF
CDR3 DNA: TGTGCCAGCTCACAGGCGTTAACAGGTTCACCCCTCCACTTT

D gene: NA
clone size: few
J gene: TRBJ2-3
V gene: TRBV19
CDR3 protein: CASSMTVTLRDTQYF
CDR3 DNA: TGTGCCAGTAGTATGACAGTAACCTTACGGGATACGCAGTATTTT

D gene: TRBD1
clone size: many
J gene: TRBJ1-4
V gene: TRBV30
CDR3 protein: CAWSKTGGGEKLFF
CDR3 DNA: TGTGCCTGGAGTAAAACAGGGGGTGGTGAAAAACTGTTTTTT

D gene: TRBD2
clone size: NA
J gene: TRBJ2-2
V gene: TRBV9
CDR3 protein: CASSGGLAGGPLNAGELFF
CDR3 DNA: TGTGCCAGCAGCGGGGGACTAGCGGGAGGGCCGCTTAACGCCGGGGAGCTGTTTTTT

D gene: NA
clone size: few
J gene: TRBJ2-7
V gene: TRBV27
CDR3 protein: CASSLTRTAYEQYF
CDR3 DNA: TGTGCCAGCAGTTTAACTCGGACAGCGTACGAGCAGTACTTC

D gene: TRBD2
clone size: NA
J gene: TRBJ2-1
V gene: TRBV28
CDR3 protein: CASSLSSSPTSGRAYNEQFF
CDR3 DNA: TGTGCCAGCAGTTTAAGTTCCAGCCCGACTAGCGGGAGGGCCTACAATGAGCAGTTCTTC

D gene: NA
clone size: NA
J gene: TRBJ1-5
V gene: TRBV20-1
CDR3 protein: CSALPNGDNQPQHF
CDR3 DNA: TGCAGTGCTTTACCGAATGGCGATAATCAGCCCCAGCATTTT

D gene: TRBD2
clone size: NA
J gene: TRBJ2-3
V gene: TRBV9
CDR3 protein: CASSVLTSGSTDTQYF
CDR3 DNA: TGTGCCAGCAGCGTACTAACTAGCGGGAGTACAGATACGCAGTATTTT

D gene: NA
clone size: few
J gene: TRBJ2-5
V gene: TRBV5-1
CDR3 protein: CASKSERGAQYF
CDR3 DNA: TGCGCCAGCAAAAGCGAGCGTGGCGCCCAGTACTTC